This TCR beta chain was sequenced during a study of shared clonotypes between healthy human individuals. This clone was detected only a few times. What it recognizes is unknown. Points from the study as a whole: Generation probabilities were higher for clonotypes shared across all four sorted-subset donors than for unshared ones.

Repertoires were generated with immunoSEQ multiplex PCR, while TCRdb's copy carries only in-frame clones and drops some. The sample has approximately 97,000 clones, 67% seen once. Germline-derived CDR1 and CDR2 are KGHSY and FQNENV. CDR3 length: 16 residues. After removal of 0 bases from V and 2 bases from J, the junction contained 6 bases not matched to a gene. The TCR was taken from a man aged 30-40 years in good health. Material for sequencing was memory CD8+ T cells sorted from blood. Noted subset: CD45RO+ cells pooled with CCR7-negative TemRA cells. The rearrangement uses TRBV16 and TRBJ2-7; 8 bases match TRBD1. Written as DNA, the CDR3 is TGTGCCAGCAGCCAATCGATGACAGGGGACCCCTACGAGCAGTACTTC. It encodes CASSQSMTGDPYEQYF.